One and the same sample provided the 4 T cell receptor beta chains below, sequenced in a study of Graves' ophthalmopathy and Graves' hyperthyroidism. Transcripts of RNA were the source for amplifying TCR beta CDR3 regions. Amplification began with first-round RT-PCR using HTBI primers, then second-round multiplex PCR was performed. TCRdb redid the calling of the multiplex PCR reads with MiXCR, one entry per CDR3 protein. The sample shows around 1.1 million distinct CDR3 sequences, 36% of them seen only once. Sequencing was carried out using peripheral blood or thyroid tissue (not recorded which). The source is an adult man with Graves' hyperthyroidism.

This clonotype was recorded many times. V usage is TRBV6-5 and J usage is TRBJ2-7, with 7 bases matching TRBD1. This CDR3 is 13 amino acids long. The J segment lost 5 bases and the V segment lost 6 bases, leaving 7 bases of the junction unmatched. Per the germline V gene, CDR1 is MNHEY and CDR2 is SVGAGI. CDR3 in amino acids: CASSRTGVHEQYF. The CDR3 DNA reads TGTGCCAGCAGCCGGACAGGAGTGCACGAGCAGTACTTC.

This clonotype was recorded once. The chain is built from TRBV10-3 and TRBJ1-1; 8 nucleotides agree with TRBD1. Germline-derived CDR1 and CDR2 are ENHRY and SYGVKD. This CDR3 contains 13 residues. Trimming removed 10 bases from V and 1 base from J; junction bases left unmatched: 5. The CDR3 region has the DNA TGTGCCACCGGGACAGGTGCGAACACTGAAGCTTTCTTT. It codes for CATGTGANTEAFF.

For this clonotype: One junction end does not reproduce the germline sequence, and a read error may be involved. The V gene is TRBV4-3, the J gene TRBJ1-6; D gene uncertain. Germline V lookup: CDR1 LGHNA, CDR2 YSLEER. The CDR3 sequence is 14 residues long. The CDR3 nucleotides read TGCGCCAGCAGCCAAGATAACATGGTTTCACCCCCCCACTTT. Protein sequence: CASSQDNMVSPPHF.

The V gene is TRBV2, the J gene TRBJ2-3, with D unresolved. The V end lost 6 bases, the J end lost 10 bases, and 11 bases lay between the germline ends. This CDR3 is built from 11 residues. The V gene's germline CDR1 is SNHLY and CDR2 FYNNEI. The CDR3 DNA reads TGTGCCAGCAGGACCGGTGATCCGCAGTATTTT. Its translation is CASRTGDPQYF.